This T cell receptor beta chain comes out of a study of T cells in localized non-small cell lung cancer. Study-wide results and limits: Owing to sequencing of a solitary tumor region, heterogeneity cannot be discounted. Adjacent lung tissue had a median around 50 of the top 100 clones found in the tumor.

Some clones are missing from TCRdb's copy, which holds only in-frame ones; the method was immunoSEQ multiplex PCR. The sample yields tens of thousands of clones, about nine tenths seen once. Concerning this clone itself: Its target is unknown.

This CDR3 has 19 residues. Germline V lookup: CDR1 LNHNV, CDR2 YYDKDF (reference sequence). The V end lost 2 bases, the J end lost 4 bases, and 25 bases lay between the germline ends. The chain employs TRBV15 and TRBJ2-3; D assignment may be TRBD1 or TRBD2 (5 bases each). The sample consisted of peripheral blood, taken before any cancer treatment. The receptor was isolated from a male donor aged 60 or over with stage III squamous cell lung carcinoma. This CDR3 reads CATSRIRGTAGSSPDTQYF. In DNA form, the CDR3 reads TGTGCCACCAGCAGAATTAGAGGGACGGCAGGCTCCAGTCCAGATACGCAGTATTTT. The full variable domain, with the rest looked up from reference TRBV15 and TRBJ2-3, is DAMVIQNPRYQVTQFGKPVTLSCSQTLNHNVMYWYQQKSSQAPKLLFHYYDKDFNNEADTPDNFQSRRPNTSFCFLDIRSPGLGDTAMYLCATSRIRGTAGSSPDTQYFGPGTRLTVL.